This T cell receptor beta chain derives from a study of CD8+ T cells in alopecia areata. Germline CDR1 reads MGHRA; CDR2 reads YSYEKL. V trimming: 1 base; J trimming: 6 bases; junction bases outside the gene matches: 12. CDR3 size: 17 residues. The authors extracted RNA and reverse transcribed it into cDNA as the sequencing template. The data were produced by immunoSEQ multiplex PCR, yet TCRdb's version contains in-frame clones alone and is incomplete. In the table there are some 150,000 clones, 65% to 75% of which are singletons. The chain has TRBV4-1 and TRBJ2-3, with TRBD2 identical over 8 bases. The source was CD8+ T cells sorted from blood, collected at week 0. The source of this sequence is a human donor with alopecia areata. CDR3 bases: TGCGCCAGCAGCCAAGCTCCCCCGGGACTAGGGGGTGATACGCAGTATTTT. It codes for CASSQAPPGLGGDTQYF.